This T cell receptor (beta chain) was retrieved from a study of vaccination and CD4 T cells after COVID-19. As to this clonotype: The antigen is undetermined.

Sequenced with the Oncomine TCR Beta short-read assay was DNA taken from cultured CD4+ T cells. Genomic DNA was taken out of cultured CD4+ T cells by extraction. TCRdb reanalysed the PCR reads using MiXCR and keeps one entry per CDR3 protein. The repertoire consists of 9,000 to 15,000 distinct CDR3 sequences, with 53% occurring once and the leading ten covering 30%. Treatment: roughly 10-day PBMC culture with coronavirus spike peptide pools or control peptides (ViraFEST assay). Cells received half-medium changes with fresh IL-2 medium on days 3 and 7. The CDR3 loop spans 15 amino acids. Germline lookup yields CDR1 MNHNS and CDR2 SASEGT. Trimming pared 3 bases from V and 1 base from J, leaving 10 bases between.

The sequenced material came from CD4+ T cells from blood, cultured in vitro. The source is a human donor who had recovered from COVID-19. This chain links TRBV6-1 with TRBJ2-4; possible D gene TRBD2, 5 bases. The CDR3 loop is CASSDPGLAKNIQYF. CDR3 in DNA: TGTGCCAGCAGTGACCCGGGGTTGGCCAAAAACATTCAGTACTTC.